This T cell receptor (beta chain) was captured by sequencing in a study of ipilimumab plus nivolumab after autologous stem cell transplantation. Assay used: immunoSEQ multiplex PCR; TCRdb lists only in-frame clones, some missing. The top ten clones hold about 21% of a sample with roughly 1,600 clones, around nine tenths of them seen once. This clone was seen a single time. This TCR derives from a male donor with multiple myeloma. Sequenced material: PBMCs, taken in a trial of ipilimumab plus nivolumab as post-transplant consolidation.

CDR3 DNA sequence: TGTGCCAGCCGCCCTGGAAGGACTGAAGCTTTCTTT. It is translated as CASRPGRTEAFF. The V and J genes are TRBV9 and TRBJ1-1; D gene ambiguous. V was trimmed by 7 bases and J by 5 bases, leaving 12 bases between them. This CDR3 is built from 12 residues. Germline lookup yields CDR1 SGDLS and CDR2 YYNGEE.